These T cell receptor beta chains were read from a single sample in a study of spatial heterogeneity in lung cancer. TCRdb reprocessed the 5' RACE reads via MiXCR and lists one record per CDR3 protein. The sample includes 9,500 to 11,000 distinct CDR3 sequences, approximately 24% of them seen just once. Sequencing used PBMCs, obtained at surgery. These receptors were taken from a female donor with early-stage non-small cell lung cancer. CDR3s include the opening cysteine and the closing phenylalanine or tryptophan. The D gene is left open where the match is weak. Some rows have no size entry. The others give once, few or many, or a class for an expanded clone.

clone size,D gene,J gene,V gene,CDR3 protein,CDR3 DNA
few,TRBD2,TRBJ2-5,TRBV20-1,CSARDPGLEKTQYF,TGCAGTGCTAGAGACCCGGGACTAGAGAAGACCCAGTACTTC
many,NA,TRBJ2-1,TRBV10-1,CASPTVHNEQFF,TGCGCCTCCCCGACGGTCCACAATGAGCAGTTCTTC
medium-sized,NA,TRBJ2-2,TRBV7-3,CASSQTDSPRTGELFF,TGTGCCAGCAGTCAGACTGACAGCCCGAGAACCGGGGAGCTGTTTTTT
NA,NA,TRBJ1-5,TRBV27,CASGINQPQHF,TGTGCCAGCGGCATAAATCAGCCCCAGCATTTT
NA,TRBD1,TRBJ2-1,TRBV12-3/TRBV12-4,CASSQDRGHYNEQFF,TGTGCCAGCAGCCAGGACAGGGGGCACTACAATGAGCAGTTCTTC
medium-sized,TRBD2,TRBJ2-3,TRBV7-3,CASSSLAGDFSDTQYF,TGTGCCAGCAGCTCTTTAGCGGGGGATTTCTCAGATACGCAGTATTTT
NA,TRBD2,TRBJ2-7,TRBV28,CASTASGRYEQYF,TGTGCCAGCACCGCGAGCGGGAGATACGAGCAGTACTTC
few,TRBD2,TRBJ2-1,TRBV20-1,CSAPTSGRDYNEQFF,TGCAGTGCCCCTACTAGCGGGAGGGATTACAATGAGCAGTTCTTC
NA,TRBD2,TRBJ2-3,TRBV6-4,CASSDLTSGSTDTQYF,TGTGCCAGCAGTGACCTGACTAGCGGTAGCACAGATACGCAGTATTTT
few,TRBD2,TRBJ2-7,TRBV9,CASSGGLAGAYEQYF,TGTGCCAGCAGCGGGGGACTAGCGGGAGCGTACGAGCAGTACTTC
few,TRBD2,TRBJ2-5,TRBV20-1,CSARDHGGTSGRGQETQYF,TGCAGTGCTAGAGATCACGGGGGGACTAGCGGGAGAGGGCAAGAGACCCAGTACTTC
NA,TRBD1,TRBJ1-5,TRBV7-8,CASSLLGRGAGYSNQPQHF,TGTGCCAGCAGCCTCTTAGGCAGGGGGGCTGGTTATAGCAATCAGCCCCAGCATTTT
many,NA,TRBJ1-2,TRBV6-1,CASTLSGQVYGYTF,TGTGCCAGCACACTTTCCGGACAAGTCTATGGCTACACCTTC
NA,TRBD1,TRBJ2-1,TRBV4-3,CASSHEEGTALQRFF,TGCGCCAGCAGCCACGAAGAAGGGACAGCCCTGCAGCGGTTCTTC
few,NA,TRBJ2-1,TRBV3-1,CASSQGPQSSYNEQFF,TGTGCCAGCAGCCAAGGGCCCCAGAGCTCCTACAATGAGCAGTTCTTC
few,TRBD1,TRBJ1-1,TRBV20-1,CSASIPGGTEAFF,TGCAGTGCTAGTATTCCAGGGGGCACTGAAGCTTTCTTT
many,NA,TRBJ2-2,TRBV10-3,CAASAEFTGELFF,TGTGCCGCCTCGGCGGAGTTCACCGGGGAGCTGTTTTTT
NA,NA,TRBJ2-1,TRBV7-9,CASSLVYQGTSYNEQFF,TGTGCCAGCAGCTTAGTGTATCAGGGTACGTCCTACAATGAGCAGTTCTTC
medium-sized,TRBD1,TRBJ1-2,TRBV28,CASSLKAQEWQGALAHGYTF,TGTGCCAGCAGTTTAAAGGCCCAGGAATGGCAGGGGGCCCTTGCCCATGGCTACACCTTC
NA,NA,TRBJ1-1,TRBV7-2,CASSLIFEAFF,TGTGCCAGCAGCTTAATTTTTGAAGCTTTCTTT
medium-sized,TRBD2,TRBJ2-2,TRBV6-1,CASSVGVAGYTGELFF,TGTGCCAGCAGTGTTGGGGTAGCGGGATACACCGGGGAGCTGTTTTTT
medium-sized,TRBD2,TRBJ2-5,TRBV30,CAWSDETSGSETQYF,TGTGCCTGGAGTGATGAGACTAGCGGGAGTGAGACCCAGTACTTC
few,NA,TRBJ1-4,TRBV18,CASSPPTTGTNEKLFF,TGTGCCAGCTCACCACCCACGACAGGAACTAATGAAAAACTGTTTTTT
few,TRBD2,TRBJ2-7,TRBV29-1,CSVAGRAYEQYF,TGCAGCGTTGCCGGGAGGGCCTACGAGCAGTACTTC
NA,NA,TRBJ2-1,TRBV7-9,CASSFLLGDTTYNEQFF,TGTGCCAGCAGCTTCCTGTTGGGGGATACCACCTACAATGAGCAGTTCTTC
few,TRBD1,TRBJ2-3,TRBV29-1,CSVEGQGAPDTQYF,TGCAGCGTTGAAGGACAGGGGGCCCCAGATACGCAGTATTTT
few,NA,TRBJ2-4,TRBV7-9,CASSSADLRQNLAKNIQYF,TGTGCCAGCAGCTCAGCCGACCTACGACAGAACCTAGCCAAAAACATTCAGTACTTC
NA,TRBD2,TRBJ2-2,TRBV5-1,CASSRTSGISNTGELFF,TGCGCCAGCAGCAGGACTAGCGGGATATCGAACACCGGGGAGCTGTTTTTT
many,TRBD1,TRBJ1-4,TRBV2,CASRGQGEKLFF,TGTGCCAGCAGGGGACAGGGGGAAAAACTGTTTTTT
NA,NA,TRBJ1-4,TRBV18,CASSPMDLEKLFF,TGTGCCAGCTCACCCATGGATCTCGAAAAACTGTTTTTT
NA,NA,TRBJ2-7,TRBV30,CAWNEQRSFFSYEQYF,TGTGCCTGGAACGAACAGCGCTCTTTTTTTTCTTACGAGCAGTACTTC
NA,TRBD1,TRBJ2-1,TRBV3-1,CASSQVAARQGAYNEQFF,TGTGCCAGCAGCCAAGTAGCAGCTCGGCAGGGGGCCTACAATGAGCAGTTCTTC
few,TRBD1,TRBJ2-4,TRBV11-1,CASSYRTGGNIQYF,TGTGCCAGCAGCTATCGGACAGGGGGGAACATTCAGTACTTC
NA,TRBD2,TRBJ2-7,TRBV28,CASSLYHRDYGNEQYF,TGTGCCAGCAGTTTATACCACCGGGACTATGGGAACGAGCAGTACTTC
few,NA,TRBJ1-1,TRBV29-1,CSVEAGEGTEAFF,TGCAGCGTTGAGGCGGGGGAGGGGACTGAAGCTTTCTTT
NA,NA,TRBJ1-4,TRBV18,CASSPPEGDSTNEKLFF,TGTGCCAGCTCACCACCGGAGGGAGATTCTACTAATGAAAAACTGTTTTTT
NA,NA,TRBJ1-5,TRBV7-9,CASSLEQGSTQPQHF,TGTGCCAGCAGCTTAGAGCAGGGCTCCACTCAGCCCCAGCATTTT
medium-sized,NA,TRBJ2-7,TRBV7-8,CASSLRGSGRNEQYF,TGTGCCAGCAGCTTACGGGGGAGTGGTCGTAACGAGCAGTACTTC
NA,NA,TRBJ1-1,TRBV2,CASGEAGEAFF,TGTGCCAGCGGCGAGGCGGGTGAAGCTTTCTTT
NA,NA,TRBJ2-1,TRBV6-5,CASSYGPGYNEQFF,TGTGCCAGCAGTTACGGGCCTGGTTACAATGAGCAGTTCTTC
NA,TRBD1,TRBJ1-2,TRBV11-2,CASSADRANYGYTF,TGTGCCAGCAGCGCGGACAGGGCTAACTATGGCTACACCTTC
NA,NA,TRBJ1-1,TRBV5-4,CASSSVGFGNTEAFF,TGTGCCAGCAGCTCCGTCGGTTTTGGGAACACTGAAGCTTTCTTT
NA,TRBD2,TRBJ2-7,TRBV20-1,CSARAGAEEQYF,TGCAGTGCTAGGGCGGGAGCTGAAGAGCAGTACTTC
NA,NA,TRBJ1-3,TRBV29-1,CSVVGGVGNTIYF,TGCAGCGTTGTCGGGGGGGTCGGAAACACCATATATTTT
few,NA,TRBJ2-1,TRBV20-1,CSAKLPRRANEQFF,TGCAGTGCTAAACTCCCCCGAAGGGCCAATGAGCAGTTCTTC
NA,TRBD2,TRBJ2-5,TRBV11-2,CASSKAWTSGKETQYF,TGTGCCAGCAGCAAGGCTTGGACTAGCGGTAAAGAGACCCAGTACTTC
few,TRBD1,TRBJ2-3,TRBV7-9,CASSLRQGGTDTQYF,TGTGCCAGCAGCTTAAGACAGGGTGGAACAGATACGCAGTATTTT
many,TRBD2,TRBJ2-7,TRBV12-3/TRBV12-4,CASRPGTSGGGGEQYF,TGTGCCAGCAGGCCAGGGACTAGCGGGGGGGGAGGCGAGCAGTACTTC
NA,NA,TRBJ1-2,TRBV27,CASSLFSTGTQGYTF,TGTGCCAGCAGTTTATTTTCGACCGGGACTCAAGGCTACACCTTC
few,NA,TRBJ1-1,TRBV5-1,CASSGQRGIEAFF,TGCGCCAGCAGCGGTCAACGGGGGATTGAAGCTTTCTTT
medium-sized,NA,TRBJ1-6,TRBV12-3/TRBV12-4,CASSLNLGSPLHF,TGTGCCAGCAGTTTAAACCTTGGTTCACCCCTCCACTTT
NA,TRBD1,TRBJ2-1,TRBV5-6,CASSWDRVSNEQFF,TGTGCCAGCAGCTGGGACAGGGTGAGCAATGAGCAGTTCTTC
many,NA,TRBJ2-7,TRBV7-6,CASSSLGGHEQYF,TGTGCCAGCAGCTCCCTCGGGGGCCACGAGCAGTACTTC
few,NA,TRBJ1-1,TRBV7-8,CASSSRVSTEAFF,TGTGCCAGCAGCTCCCGGGTATCCACTGAAGCTTTCTTT
few,NA,TRBJ1-1,TRBV11-2,CASSFDGAFAEAFF,TGTGCCAGCAGCTTCGACGGGGCGTTTGCTGAAGCTTTCTTT